This T cell receptor beta chain was identified during a study of vaccination and CD4 T cells after COVID-19. Study information: Median time from second vaccine dose to sampling was approximately 69 days (14 to 241). The stimulus for the cells was overlapping spike peptides derived from SARS-CoV-2, HCoV-NL63, HCoV-OC43 and HCoV-229E.

The CDR3 has 15 amino acids. Germline V CDR1 and CDR2: LNHDA, SQIVND (reference sequence). Trimming took off 6 bases at V and 2 bases at J, with 14 bases between the two ends. A word on this clonotype: What it binds is not known.

Stated treatment: roughly 10-day PBMC culture with coronavirus spike peptide pools or control peptides (ViraFEST assay). During the years 2011-2018, before the COVID-19 pandemic, the unexposed donor's CD4+ T cells were collected. Sequenced with the Oncomine TCR Beta short-read assay was DNA taken from cultured CD4+ T cells. Extraction of genomic DNA was performed on cultured CD4+ T cells. TCRdb used MiXCR to reprocess the PCR reads, holding one entry per CDR3 protein. Of 6,500 to 8,500 distinct CDR3 sequences in the sample, approximately 39% were seen once. General study findings and limits: With convalescent patients, a median approximately 90% of reactive clones emerged solely after vaccination.

V usage is TRBV19 and J usage is TRBJ1-3, with no clear D. This TCR was recovered from a human donor in good health. The material sequenced was CD4+ T cells from blood, cultured in vitro. The CDR3 DNA is TGTGCCAGTAGAACTCTCCTTACGCCTGGAAACACCATATATTTT. It translates to CASRTLLTPGNTIYF. Drawing the rest from reference TRBV19 and TRBJ1-3, the complete variable domain is DGGITQSPKYLFRKEGQNVTLSCEQNLNHDAMYWYRQDPGQGLRLIYYSQIVNDFQKGDIAEGYSVSREKKESFPLTVTSAQKNPTAFYLCASRTLLTPGNTIYFGEGSWLTVV.